This T cell receptor beta chain was sequenced during a study of blood T cells in healthy people across ages. The CDR3 contains 16 residues. Per the germline V gene, CDR1 is SEHNR and CDR2 is FQNEAQ (reference sequence). Unmatched junction bases numbered 6, after V lost 2 bases and J lost 5 bases. Study results and caveats: Unknown CMV status may confound age-related changes in expanded clones.

The authors ran a second PCR of about 7 to 11 cycles using a sample-barcoded 5' primer and a J-beta primer mix. Per sample, CDR3-containing paired-end reads numbered at least 3 million. TCRdb independently ran MiXCR on the 5' RACE reads; one entry per CDR3 protein. This table holds roughly 1 million distinct CDR3 sequences, about 25% found once. As to this clonotype: Its antigen is not known.

This sample also appeared in a second study, on T cells of mothers and their children. According to that study: A slight, non-significant increase in overlap was found for related mother-child pairs relative to unrelated pairs.

This receptor was identified in a girl aged 2 to 10 in good health. The sample consisted of blood. This sequence joins TRBV7-9 and TRBJ2-2; TRBD1 agrees at 9 bases. The CDR3 here is CASSLKGQGMTGELFF. In DNA, the CDR3 is TGTGCCAGCAGCTTAAAGGGACAGGGTATGACCGGGGAGCTGTTTTTT. Filled out from reference TRBV7-9 and TRBJ2-2, the complete variable domain reads DTGVSQNPRHKITKRGQNVTFRCDPISEHNRLYWYRQTLGQGPEFLTYFQNEAQLEKSRLLSDRFSAERPKGSFSTLEIQRTEQGDSAMYLCASSLKGQGMTGELFFGEGSRLTVL.